What follows is one TCR beta chain and its context. Produced via immunoSEQ multiplex PCR; TCRdb's table is partial and in-frame only. The sample lists tens of thousands of clones, 70% to 85% occurring once. Metastatic or locally advanced urothelial carcinoma was present in the patients. The data were obtained in a study of PD-L1 blockade in urothelial cancer. At the level of the study: Males with bladder-origin urothelial cancer constituted about 85% of the roughly 29 patients.

The germline gives CDR1 LGHNT, CDR2 FRNRAP. This CDR3 is 14 amino acids long. V lost 1 base and J lost 8, with 14 bases in between. The sample consisted of PBMCs, taken around atezolizumab (anti-PD-L1) treatment. The clonotype was recovered from a man between 65 and 85 years old with urothelial cancer. The V gene is TRBV12-5, the J gene TRBJ1-1, with D unresolved. The CDR3, as DNA: TGTGCTAGTGGTTTGGACAGTCCCCCGGGGGAAGCTTTCTTT. Protein product: CASGLDSPPGEAFF.